The TCR beta chain under discussion was sequenced for a study of blood T cell repertoires in COVID-19. TCRdb's table, derived via immunoSEQ multiplex PCR, lists solely in-frame clones and lacks some. The table has about 270,000 clones, nearly 85% seen once. The V segment lost 3 bases and the J segment 2 bases; nucleotides outside the gene matches: 10. CDR1 is KGHSH and CDR2 is LQKENI in the germline V gene. There are 16 residues in the CDR3. Sequencing input: peripheral blood. The receptor's source is a human donor in a cohort sampled during active COVID-19. The chain is built from TRBV18 and TRBJ2-7, with 7 bases lining up with TRBD2. The CDR3 loop is CASSPAGAGKTYEQYF. The CDR3 DNA is TGTGCCAGCTCACCGGCGGGAGCGGGGAAAACCTACGAGCAGTACTTC.